The 13 T cell receptor beta chains below were found in one sample sequenced in a study of blood T cell repertoires in COVID-19. Sequencing was performed with immunoSEQ multiplex PCR; in TCRdb, only in-frame clones are kept and a portion is missing. The data hold 130,000 to 150,000 clones, with 80% to 90% observed a single time. Sequenced: peripheral blood. These receptors were taken from a human donor with acute or convalescent COVID-19. The donor label of this sample is uncertain.

The chain has TRBV11-2 and TRBJ1-2; 11 bases fit TRBD1. J lost 5 bases, V lost 5 bases, and 7 bases had no gene match. The CDR3 has 15 amino acids. Germline V gene sequence: CDR1 SGHAT, CDR2 FQNNGV. In DNA, the CDR3 is TGTGCCAGCAGCCCGGGGGGGACAGGGGGATATGGCTACACCTTC. Translation gives CASSPGGTGGYGYTF.

The chain has TRBV7-2 and TRBJ2-6; 7 nucleotides agree with TRBD1. The ends lost 7 bases at V and 0 bases at J; junction bases unmatched: 3. The CDR3 contains 15 residues. In germline, CDR1 is SGHTA, CDR2 FQGNSA. The CDR3 DNA reads TGTGCCAGCACCCGGGACAGCTCTGGGGCCAACGTCCTGACTTTC. Translation gives CASTRDSSGANVLTF.

The rearrangement links TRBV2 to TRBJ2-5; a possible D gene is TRBD2 (5 bases). CDR3 length equals 14 residues. Trimming pared 3 bases from V and 7 bases from J, leaving 15 bases between. Germline loops: CDR1 SNHLY, CDR2 FYNNEI. The CDR3 protein is CASSEGSAGGTQYF. DNA for the CDR3: TGTGCCAGCAGTGAGGGCAGTGCCGGAGGGACCCAGTACTTC.

V gene TRBV18 combines with J gene TRBJ2-2; 7 nucleotides align to TRBD1. The V gene end was trimmed by 3 bases and the J gene end by 8 bases; junction bases not matched to a gene: 6. Looked up from germline, CDR1 is KGHSH and CDR2 is LQKENI. The CDR3 consists of 14 residues. CDR3 loop: CASSPRQDRGELFF. The CDR3 DNA is TGTGCCAGCTCACCTCGACAGGACAGGGGGGAGCTGTTTTTT. The full variable domain, completed using reference TRBV18 and TRBJ2-2, is NAGVMQNPRHLVRRRGQEARLRCSPMKGHSHVYWYRQLPEEGLKFMVYLQKENIIDESGMPKERFSAEFPKEGPSILRIQQVVRGDSAAYFCASSPRQDRGELFFGEGSRLTVL.

This chain joins TRBV7-8 and TRBJ2-3; 8 bases align to TRBD2. The trim removed 5 bases at V and 3 bases at J, leaving 10 bases unmatched. This CDR3 spans 16 amino acids. CDR1 is SGHVS, CDR2 FQNEAQ, per germline. CDR3 loop: CASSQGLGVGTDTQYF. For the CDR3, the DNA is TGTGCCAGCAGCCAGGGACTAGGGGTTGGGACAGATACGCAGTATTTT.

This chain joins TRBV27 and TRBJ2-1; possible D gene TRBD1, 6 bases. This CDR3 comprises 15 residues. Germline V gene lookup returns CDR1 MNHEY and CDR2 SMNVEV (reference sequence). The V end was cut by 5 bases, the J end by 6 bases, with 17 bases between. The CDR3 coding sequence is TGTGCCAGCAGTACCATTCCGGGACACCTCAATGAGCAGTTCTTC. Its protein product is CASSTIPGHLNEQFF.

The V gene is TRBV5-1, the J gene TRBJ2-2; the match to TRBD1 covers 9 bases. Germline V CDR1 and CDR2: SGHRS, YFSETQ. CDR3 size: 14 residues. The trim removed 3 bases at V and 6 bases at J, leaving 3 bases unmatched. CDR3 amino acids: CASSSTGGPGELFF. CDR3 coding DNA: TGCGCCAGCAGCTCTACAGGGGGCCCCGGGGAGCTGTTTTTT.

This sequence joins TRBV24-1 and TRBJ2-1; D might be TRBD1 (6 bases). The CDR3 sequence is 12 residues long. Looked up from germline, CDR1 is KGHDR and CDR2 is SFDVKD. V was shortened by 10 bases and J by 9 bases, with 15 bases between the two germline ends. The CDR3 nucleotides read TGTGCCACGACGAACACAGGGACTGAGCAGTTCTTC. Amino acids: CATTNTGTEQFF.

The J gene is TRBJ1-1, the V gene TRBV3-1 (or the pseudogene TRBV3-2), with D possibly matching TRBD1 (5 bases). Deletions cut 5 bases from V and 5 bases from J, with 18 bases between. The CDR3 contains 15 residues. The germline V gene has CDR1 LGHDT and CDR2 YNNKEL (reference sequence). In DNA form, the CDR3 reads TGTGCCAGCAGCGGGACCTGGTATGGGGGGACTGAAGCTTTCTTT. Translated, it gives CASSGTWYGGTEAFF.

The chain recombines TRBV6-5 with TRBJ1-1; D perhaps matches TRBD1 (5 bases). Per germline, CDR1 MNHEY and CDR2 SVGAGI. With 6 bases removed from V and 1 base from J, the gap between germline ends came to 9 bases. CDR3 length equals 13 residues. CDR3 region: CASRGTGNTEAFF. Written as DNA, the CDR3 is TGTGCCAGCAGGGGAACAGGGAACACTGAAGCTTTCTTT.

The J gene is TRBJ1-3, the V gene TRBV7-9; TRBD1 is a possible D gene (6 bases). From germline, CDR1 is SEHNR and CDR2 FQNEAQ (reference sequence). The germline V and J ends were trimmed by 1 base and 0 bases, with 13 bases remaining between them. There are 17 residues in the CDR3. The CDR3 sequence is CASSLGGGYFSGNTIYF. CDR3 bases: TGTGCCAGCAGCTTAGGAGGGGGATATTTCTCTGGAAACACCATATATTTT.

The chain couples TRBV9 to TRBJ1-1; the D gene is possibly TRBD1 (5 bases). Germline V gene data show CDR1 as SGDLS and CDR2 as YYNGEE. Trimming removed 0 bases at V and 1 base at J, with 10 bases between. The CDR3 runs to 15 residues. The CDR3 protein is CASSVEAGRNTEAFF. The CDR3 DNA reads TGTGCCAGCAGCGTAGAGGCAGGGCGGAACACTGAAGCTTTCTTT.

The rearrangement links TRBV7-8 to TRBJ1-5; D not certain. Trimming pared 5 bases from V and 4 bases from J, leaving 6 bases between. This CDR3 comprises 12 residues. The germline V gene encodes CDR1 SGHVS and CDR2 FQNEAQ. The CDR3 DNA is TGTGCCAGCAGCCGTCCTAATCAGCCCCAGCATTTT. Translated: CASSRPNQPQHF. Based on the CDR3 plus reference TRBV7-8 and TRBJ1-5, the full variable domain is GAGVSQSPRYKVAKRGQDVALRCDPISGHVSLFWYQQALGQGPEFLTYFQNEAQLDKSGLPSDRFFAERPEGSVSTLKIQRTQQEDSAVYLCASSRPNQPQHFGDGTRLSIL.